These 30 T cell receptor beta chains were sequenced from one sample in a study of blood T cell repertoires in COVID-19. TCRdb's table, derived via immunoSEQ multiplex PCR, lists solely in-frame clones and lacks some. The sample includes 100,000 to 140,000 clones, about 87% of them seen just once. Input material: peripheral blood. These receptors originate from a man over 45 with active or convalescent COVID-19.

The chain joins TRBV28 to TRBJ2-3, with 9 nucleotides matching TRBD1. V lost 1 base to trimming and J lost 3 bases; unmatched junction nucleotides: 8. This CDR3 region has 17 residues. The germline gives CDR1 MDHEN, CDR2 SYDVKM. CDR3 sequence reads: CASSLSLRQGETDTQYF. Here the CDR3 DNA reads TGTGCCAGCAGTTTATCCCTTCGACAGGGGGAGACAGATACGCAGTATTTT.

This clone has just a few counts. The gene calls are TRBV24-1 and TRBJ2-3; D is perhaps TRBD1 (6 bases). V lost 2 bases and J 1 base, leaving 15 bases between the germline ends. CDR1 and CDR2 (germline): KGHDR, SFDVKD. The CDR3 runs to 17 residues. CDR3 sequence: CATSDSGQGSRTDTQYF. In nucleotides, the CDR3 is TGTGCCACCAGTGATTCAGGCCAGGGGAGCCGCACAGATACGCAGTATTTT.

V and J are TRBV28 and TRBJ2-7; 10 nucleotides match TRBD2. Unmatched junction bases numbered 8, after V lost 7 bases and J lost 5 bases. The CDR3 covers 14 residues. Germline CDR1 and CDR2: MDHEN and SYDVKM. The CDR3 loop is CASTKREGLDEQYF. The DNA of the CDR3 is TGTGCCAGCACTAAGCGGGAGGGATTGGACGAGCAGTACTTC. Looking up the rest from reference TRBV28 and TRBJ2-7 gives the full variable domain: DVKVTQSSRYLVKRTGEKVFLECVQDMDHENMFWYRQDPGLGLRLIYFSYDVKMKEKGDIPEGYSVSREKKERFSLILESASTNQTSMYLCASTKREGLDEQYFGPGTRLTVT.

The rearrangement joins TRBV7-9 to TRBJ1-2; TRBD1 matches 11 bases. Looked up from germline, CDR1 is SEHNR and CDR2 is FQNEAQ (reference sequence). This CDR3 region has 16 residues. The V and J ends lost 2 bases and 6 bases, in that order; junction bases with no gene match: 8. The CDR3 DNA sequence: TGTGCCAGCAGCTTAAGCTCGGACAGGGGGCTTAATGGCTACACCTTC. Its translation: CASSLSSDRGLNGYTF. The variable domain in full, with the rest retrieved from reference TRBV7-9 and TRBJ1-2, is DTGVSQNPRHKITKRGQNVTFRCDPISEHNRLYWYRQTLGQGPEFLTYFQNEAQLEKSRLLSDRFSAERPKGSFSTLEIQRTEQGDSAMYLCASSLSSDRGLNGYTFGSGTRLTVV.

This chain joins TRBV11-2 and TRBJ2-3, with 7 bases matching TRBD1. In germline, CDR1 is SGHAT, CDR2 FQNNGV. This CDR3 region has 14 residues. J was trimmed by 6 bases and V by 6 bases; bases with no gene match: 9. Here the CDR3 DNA reads TGTGCCAGCAGGAGTAGAGCGACAGGGGATACGCAGTATTTT. It specifies CASRSRATGDTQYF.

This clone occurred a few times. The V and J genes are TRBV5-1 and TRBJ1-5; 8 bases align to TRBD1. Germline V gene lookup returns CDR1 SGHRS and CDR2 YFSETQ. The V and J ends lost 4 bases and 5 bases, in that order; junction bases with no gene match: 5. The CDR3 has 14 residues. CDR3 in DNA: TGCGCCAGCAGCGGCGGACAGGGCGATCAGCCCCAGCATTTT. Amino acid sequence: CASSGGQGDQPQHF.

V usage is TRBV7-9 and J usage is TRBJ2-1; D is perhaps TRBD1 (6 bases). Germline-derived CDR1 and CDR2 are SEHNR and FQNEAQ (reference sequence). The CDR3 runs 15 residues. Trimming pared 8 bases from V and 6 bases from J, leaving 20 bases between. As DNA, the CDR3 is TGTGCCAGCGGAATAAGGGGATCAGGGGTCAATGAGCAGTTCTTC. Residues: CASGIRGSGVNEQFF.

V usage is TRBV25-1 and J usage is TRBJ2-7; 11 bases are shared with TRBD1. This CDR3 contains 14 residues. The germline V gene encodes CDR1 MGHDK and CDR2 SYGVNS. J lost 7 bases, V lost 8 bases, and 10 bases had no gene match. This chain's CDR3 is CASGGQGESGEQYF. The DNA of the CDR3 is TGTGCCAGCGGGGGACAGGGGGAATCCGGGGAGCAGTACTTC.

The rearrangement links TRBV9 to TRBJ2-7; 7 bases map to TRBD1. Germline CDR1 SGDLS, CDR2 YYNGEE. Trimming at V came to 3 bases and at J to 2 bases, leaving 14 bases not matched to a gene. This CDR3 has 17 residues. The CDR3 loop is CASSAKTFRDSPYEQYF. The CDR3 DNA follows: TGTGCCAGCAGCGCCAAGACTTTCCGGGACAGTCCCTACGAGCAGTACTTC.

The genes are TRBV18 and TRBJ1-5; D not resolved. V was trimmed by 3 bases and J by 3 bases, leaving 9 bases between them. The CDR3 contains 14 residues. Per the germline V gene, CDR1 is KGHSH and CDR2 is LQKENI. CDR3 bases: TGTGCCAGCTCACCCTCTATAACCAATCAGCCCCAGCATTTT. As protein: CASSPSITNQPQHF.

V is TRBV28 and J is TRBJ2-1; 9 nucleotides align to TRBD2. CDR3 length equals 15 residues. Germline V lookup: CDR1 MDHEN, CDR2 SYDVKM. V gave up 4 bases and J gave up 1 base; unmatched junction bases: 2. CDR3 coding DNA: TGTGCCAGCAGTTCAGCGGGAGGTTCCTACAATGAGCAGTTCTTC. Translation: CASSSAGGSYNEQFF.

V and J are TRBV7-9 and TRBJ1-4, with TRBD1 matching over 7 bases. Germline lookup yields CDR1 SEHNR and CDR2 FQNEAQ (reference sequence). This CDR3 has 14 amino acids. The V gene end was trimmed by 6 bases and the J gene end by 8 bases; junction bases not matched to a gene: 9. The CDR3 DNA reads TGTGCCAGCAGTTTTCAGGGGGTAATGGAAAAACTGTTTTTT. Its protein is CASSFQGVMEKLFF.

The chain has TRBV20-1 and TRBJ2-7, with D possibly matching TRBD1 (6 bases). Trimming stripped 5 bases from V and 4 bases from J, with 9 bases between. From germline, CDR1 is DFQATT and CDR2 SNEGSKA (reference sequence). The CDR3 is 11 amino acids. CDR3 bases: TGCAGTGCTGGTAGGGGGTACGAGCAGTACTTC. This encodes CSAGRGYEQYF.

The rearrangement joins TRBV27 to TRBJ2-7, with D possibly being TRBD1 (5 bases). The CDR3 contains 13 residues. V lost 5 bases and J lost 4, with 12 bases in between. Germline CDR1 is MNHEY and CDR2 is SMNVEV (reference sequence). This CDR3 is CASSPSDRYEQYF. CDR3 DNA sequence: TGTGCCAGCAGTCCATCCGACAGATACGAGCAGTACTTC.

V and J are TRBV2 and TRBJ1-5; no reliable D call. V lost 1 base, J lost 5 bases, and 12 bases lay in between. Germline assignment: CDR1 SNHLY and CDR2 FYNNEI. This CDR3 contains 15 residues. Here the CDR3 reads CASSEVSGRHQPQHF. CDR3 DNA sequence: TGTGCCAGCAGTGAAGTTTCGGGTAGGCATCAGCCCCAGCATTTT.

The chain uses TRBV13 and TRBJ1-4, with a tentative D call TRBD1 (5 bases). The CDR3 has 15 residues. V was cut by 5 bases and J by 8 bases, with 18 bases left in between. Germline V gene sequence: CDR1 PRHDT, CDR2 FYEKMQ (reference sequence). CDR3 protein: CASSPSSGFREKLFF. The CDR3 nucleotides read TGTGCCAGCAGCCCATCCTCAGGGTTTCGGGAAAAACTGTTTTTT.

The genes are TRBV19 and TRBJ2-3; weak D call: TRBD2 (6 bases). Germline V gene sequence: CDR1 LNHDA, CDR2 SQIVND (reference sequence). This CDR3 region has 15 residues. V lost 8 bases to trimming and J lost 2 bases, with 17 bases between them. The CDR3 reads CASGEVAATTDTQYF. As DNA, the CDR3 is TGTGCCAGTGGGGAGGTAGCGGCCACCACAGATACGCAGTATTTT.

CDR3 DNA: TGTGCCAGCAGCTTAGGCGGGGGGCGGGAGGTTTACGAGCAGTTCTTC. Residues: CASSLGGGREVYEQFF. This sequence joins TRBV11-2 and TRBJ2-1, with TRBD2 matching 8 bases. V lost 1 base, J lost 10 bases, and 12 bases stayed unmatched. Germline lookup yields CDR1 SGHAT and CDR2 FQNNGV. CDR3 length: 16 amino acids.

The genes are TRBV29-1 and TRBJ1-4; tentative D call: TRBD1 (5 bases). Trimming took off 4 bases at V and 3 bases at J, with 12 bases between the two ends. The germline gives CDR1 SQVTM, CDR2 ANQGSEA. The CDR3 has 14 amino acids. The CDR3 region has the DNA TGCAGCGTTGTCGGGGGAATAGCTAATGAAAAACTGTTTTTT. Translating it yields CSVVGGIANEKLFF.

The J gene is TRBJ2-7, the V gene TRBV7-8; D might be TRBD2 (5 bases). Trimming removed 0 bases from V and 0 bases from J, with 9 bases in between. This CDR3 region has 15 residues. Germline values: CDR1 SGHVS, CDR2 FQNEAQ. The CDR3 sequence: CASSLALGSSYEQYF. CDR3 sequence (DNA): TGTGCCAGCAGCTTAGCTCTGGGGAGCTCCTACGAGCAGTACTTC.

The chain recombines TRBV11-2 with TRBJ2-3; no firm D call. The germline V gene encodes CDR1 SGHAT and CDR2 FQNNGV. There are 13 residues in the CDR3. Trimming left V 0 bases short and J 6 bases short, with 7 bases between. Written as DNA, the CDR3 is TGTGCCAGCAGCTTAGAACTTTTGGATACGCAGTATTTT. This sequence encodes CASSLELLDTQYF.

The V and J genes are TRBV7-2 and TRBJ2-7, with D maybe TRBD1 (6 bases). Between the trimmed V and J ends, which lost 1 base and 6 bases, there was a span of 13 bases. The CDR3 consists of 14 residues. Looked up from germline, CDR1 is SGHTA and CDR2 is FQGNSA. This CDR3 reads CASSLGVRGSEQYF. CDR3 nucleotides: TGTGCCAGCAGCTTAGGGGTGAGGGGGAGCGAGCAGTACTTC.

This sequence joins TRBV5-8 and TRBJ2-1; 11 nucleotides line up with TRBD2. Germline CDR1 SGHTS, CDR2 YDEGEE. Losses at the gene ends were 5 bases for V and 7 bases for J; bases not matched to a gene: 5. The CDR3 sequence is 14 residues long. The DNA for the CDR3 is TGTGCCAGCAGGGGGAGACTAGCGGGAAATGAGCAGTTCTTC. Amino acids: CASRGRLAGNEQFF.

V and J are TRBV7-9 and TRBJ2-1; 9 bases line up with TRBD1. The germline gives CDR1 SEHNR, CDR2 FQNEAQ (reference sequence). V shed 2 bases, J shed 2 bases, and the junction held 4 bases outside the gene matches. This CDR3 is 16 amino acids long. CDR3 protein: CASSLRRDRAYNEQFF. CDR3 bases: TGTGCCAGCAGCTTAAGGAGGGACAGGGCCTACAATGAGCAGTTCTTC.

This chain links TRBV3-1 (or the pseudogene TRBV3-2) with TRBJ2-7, with a tentative D call TRBD2 (6 bases). Germline V CDR1 and CDR2: LGHDT, YNNKEL (reference sequence). Deletions cut 6 bases from V and 3 bases from J, with 15 bases between. CDR3 length equals 14 residues. CDR3 region: CASRNGTRDYEQYF. CDR3 DNA: TGTGCCAGCAGGAACGGGACTCGGGACTACGAGCAGTACTTC.

J is TRBJ1-1 and V is TRBV5-4; 7 nucleotides align to TRBD1. This CDR3 region has 16 residues. Trimming removed 4 bases from V and 3 bases from J; junction bases left unmatched: 12. Germline V gives CDR1 SGHNT, CDR2 YYREEE (reference sequence). CDR3 in amino acids: CASSPFPGGSHTEAFF. The CDR3 nucleotides are TGTGCCAGCAGCCCATTCCCAGGGGGAAGTCACACTGAAGCTTTCTTT.

This clone came up once. The chain employs TRBV5-5 and TRBJ2-1; the D gene is possibly TRBD1 (6 bases). The CDR3 loop spans 17 amino acids. Per germline, CDR1 SGHKS and CDR2 YYEKEE (reference sequence). Trimming took 1 base from V and 0 from J, leaving 14 bases between them. As DNA, the CDR3 is TGTGCCAGCAGCTTGTGGCTGGGGGCAAGCTCCTACAATGAGCAGTTCTTC. Protein sequence: CASSLWLGASSYNEQFF.

This chain links TRBV6-1 with TRBJ2-7; tentative D call: TRBD1 (6 bases). This CDR3 spans 16 amino acids. Between the trimmed V and J ends, which lost 3 bases and 5 bases, there was a span of 20 bases. Germline V gives CDR1 MNHNS, CDR2 SASEGT. CDR3 region: CASSDVQGAGQHEQYF. The DNA for the CDR3 is TGTGCCAGCAGTGATGTACAGGGTGCAGGACAACACGAGCAGTACTTC.

The rearrangement joins TRBV29-1 to TRBJ2-1; no firm D call. V gave up 4 bases and J gave up 6 bases, with 16 bases separating them. The CDR3 loop spans 14 amino acids. Germline-derived CDR1 and CDR2 are SQVTM and ANQGSEA. The CDR3 bases are TGCAGCGTTGTTAAGTCAGGAACCTCCAATGAGCAGTTCTTC. Amino acid sequence: CSVVKSGTSNEQFF.

The chain recombines TRBV27 with TRBJ1-6; a weak D match, TRBD1 (5 bases). Germline-derived CDR1 and CDR2 are MNHEY and SMNVEV (reference sequence). Trimming left V 0 bases short and J 5 bases short, with 11 bases between. This CDR3 has 16 amino acids. The CDR3 DNA reads as TGTGCCAGCAGTTTATCGCCAGGGCCCAATAATTCACCCCTCCACTTT. Translated: CASSLSPGPNNSPLHF.